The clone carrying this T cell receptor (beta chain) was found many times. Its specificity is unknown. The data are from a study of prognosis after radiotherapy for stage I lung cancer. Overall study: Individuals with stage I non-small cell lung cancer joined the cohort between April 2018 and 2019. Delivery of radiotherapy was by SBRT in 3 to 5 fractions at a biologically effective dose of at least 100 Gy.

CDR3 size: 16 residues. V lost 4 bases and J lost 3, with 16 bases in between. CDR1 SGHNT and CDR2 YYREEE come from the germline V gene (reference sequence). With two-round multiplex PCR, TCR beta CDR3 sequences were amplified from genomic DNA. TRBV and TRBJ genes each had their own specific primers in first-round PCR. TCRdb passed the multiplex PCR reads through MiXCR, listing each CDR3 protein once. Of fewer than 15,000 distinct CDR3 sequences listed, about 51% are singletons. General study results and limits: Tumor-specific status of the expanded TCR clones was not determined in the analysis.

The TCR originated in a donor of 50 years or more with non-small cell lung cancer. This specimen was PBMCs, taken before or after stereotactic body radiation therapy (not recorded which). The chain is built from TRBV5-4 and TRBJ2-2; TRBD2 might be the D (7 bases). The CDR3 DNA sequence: TGTGCCAGCAGCCAGGGGCTAGCGGTCTACACCGGGGAGCTGTTTTTT. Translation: CASSQGLAVYTGELFF. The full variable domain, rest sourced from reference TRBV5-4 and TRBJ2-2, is ETGVTQSPTHLIKTRGQQVTLRCSSQSGHNTVSWYQQALGQGPQFIFQYYREEENGRGNFPPRFSGLQFPNYSSELNVNALELDDSALYLCASSQGLAVYTGELFFGEGSRLTVL.